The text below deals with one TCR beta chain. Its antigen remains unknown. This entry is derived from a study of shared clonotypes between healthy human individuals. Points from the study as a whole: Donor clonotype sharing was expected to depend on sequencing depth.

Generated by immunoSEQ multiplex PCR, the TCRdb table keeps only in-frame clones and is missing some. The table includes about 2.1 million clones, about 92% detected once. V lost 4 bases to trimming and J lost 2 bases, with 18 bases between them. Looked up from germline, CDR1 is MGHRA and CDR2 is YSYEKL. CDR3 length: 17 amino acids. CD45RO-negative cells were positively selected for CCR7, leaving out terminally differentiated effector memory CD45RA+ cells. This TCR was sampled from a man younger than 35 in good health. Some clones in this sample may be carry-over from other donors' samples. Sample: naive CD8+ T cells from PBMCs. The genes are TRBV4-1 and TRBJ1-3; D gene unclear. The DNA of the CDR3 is TGCGCCAGCAGCCTTGTTGCGACGGTATCGCCTGGAAACACCATATATTTT. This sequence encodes CASSLVATVSPGNTIYF.